The entry that follows covers one T cell receptor (beta chain) sequence. The entry originates in a study of blood T cell repertoires in COVID-19. Study-wide background: The origin of the acute and convalescent COVID-19 samples was the United States, Italy and Spain.

The table came from immunoSEQ multiplex PCR; TCRdb's copy has only in-frame clones and leaves some out. The table lists roughly 250,000 clones, about 88% of them singletons. The germline gives CDR1 LGHNA, CDR2 YNFKEQ. V lost 3 bases, J lost 7 bases, and 21 bases lay in between. The CDR3 loop spans 16 amino acids. Everyone who took part was about 18 to 90 years old, and they came from 24 US areas. Cohort allocation depended upon clinical history that participants reported. Source material: PBMCs or T cells enriched from blood (not recorded which). The chain links TRBV4-2 to TRBJ1-2, with D perhaps matching TRBD1 (5 bases). The clonotype comes from a woman in her forties or fifties who had recovered from COVID-19. The CDR3 protein is CASSQGPGQGTFGYTF. The CDR3 nucleotides are TGTGCCAGCAGCCAGGGGCCGGGCCAAGGGACTTTTGGCTACACCTTC.